This paragraph reports one TCR beta chain. The RNA input was roughly 0.45 to 1 ug, and it was reverse transcribed with random hexamers. Multiplex immunoSEQ PCR targeted 54 Vbeta and 13 Jbeta TCR beta segments. TCRdb reprocessed the immunoSEQ multiplex PCR reads via MiXCR and lists one record per CDR3 protein. The table lists approximately 210,000 distinct CDR3 sequences, 95% of them singletons. The data are from a study of CD8 T cells in Susac syndrome. CDR3 size: 19 residues. With 5 bases removed from V and 4 bases from J, the gap between germline ends came to 24 bases. Germline loops: CDR1 SEHNR, CDR2 FQNEAQ (reference sequence).

The material sequenced was CD4+ T cells from PBMCs. This clonotype originated in a human donor with multiple sclerosis. This chain joins TRBV7-9 and TRBJ2-6; tentatively, D is TRBD2 (7 bases). The CDR3 is CASSPRGGGSVSGANVLTF. The DNA of the CDR3 is TGTGCCAGCAGCCCAAGAGGGGGGGGCAGCGTGTCCGGGGCCAACGTCCTGACTTTC.